The sequence of this TCR beta chain was determined in a study of blood T cell repertoires in COVID-19. Study details: Sample material is recorded as cDNA or gDNA derived from T cells, B-cell-depleted T cells, or PBMCs.

The CDR3 spans 15 residues. The V gene's germline CDR1 is MNHEY and CDR2 SMNVEV (reference sequence). Between the trimmed V and J ends, which lost 0 bases and 4 bases, there was a span of 12 bases. Assay: immunoSEQ multiplex PCR; the TCRdb copy retains only in-frame clones and omits some. The table lists hundreds of thousands of clones, 70% to 90% of them singletons, with 6% to 9% in the top ten. The V and J genes are TRBV27 and TRBJ1-2, with D tentatively TRBD1 (6 bases). Sample: peripheral blood. This TCR was sampled from a human donor in a cohort sampled during active COVID-19. The CDR3 loop is CASSLSRQGFYGYTF. CDR3 coding DNA: TGTGCCAGCAGTTTATCGCGGCAGGGGTTCTATGGCTACACCTTC.